This T cell receptor (beta chain) was sequenced for a study of T cell responses to AZD1222 COVID-19 vaccine. Whole-study context: Combined were second doses at about 4 or about 12 weeks.

Sequenced by immunoSEQ multiplex PCR; TCRdb stores in-frame clones only, minus some. The table records more than 85,000 clones, approximately 81% of them present only once. The V gene end was trimmed by 7 bases and the J gene end by 6 bases; junction bases not matched to a gene: 7. This CDR3 comprises 13 residues. From germline, CDR1 is LGHDT and CDR2 YNNKEL (reference sequence). The study's findings and limits: Seropositive status at baseline applied to only 5 or 6 AZD1222 recipients. Spike-specific TCR breadth and depth both grew after two AZD1222 doses.

As to this clone: Its specificity is unknown.

The TCR sequence derives from an adult in good health. The J gene is TRBJ1-1, the V gene TRBV3-1 (or the pseudogene TRBV3-2); 8 bases are a match to TRBD1. The sample in question was peripheral blood, obtained on day 0 of AZD1222 vaccination. As DNA, the CDR3 is TGTGCCAGCATCGCGGACAGGGCTTCTGAAGCTTTCTTT. Translating gives CASIADRASEAFF.